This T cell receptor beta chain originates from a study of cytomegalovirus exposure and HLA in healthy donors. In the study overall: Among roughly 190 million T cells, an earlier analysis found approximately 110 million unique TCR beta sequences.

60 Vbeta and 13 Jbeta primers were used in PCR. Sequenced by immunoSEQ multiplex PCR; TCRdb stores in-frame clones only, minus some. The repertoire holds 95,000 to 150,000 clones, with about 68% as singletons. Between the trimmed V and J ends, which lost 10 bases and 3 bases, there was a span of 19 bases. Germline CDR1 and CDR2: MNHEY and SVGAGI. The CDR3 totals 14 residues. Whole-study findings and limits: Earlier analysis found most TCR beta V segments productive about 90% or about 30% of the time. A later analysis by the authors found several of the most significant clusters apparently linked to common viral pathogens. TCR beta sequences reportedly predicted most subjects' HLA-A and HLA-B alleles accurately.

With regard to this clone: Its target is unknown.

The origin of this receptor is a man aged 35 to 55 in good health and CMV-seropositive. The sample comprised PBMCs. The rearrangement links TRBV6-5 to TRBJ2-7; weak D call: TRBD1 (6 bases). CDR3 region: CATTQTGSFYEQYF. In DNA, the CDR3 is TGTGCCACCACCCAGACAGGTTCCTTCTACGAGCAGTACTTC.